A single sample is the source of the 8 T cell receptor beta chains below, sequenced in a study of monozygotic twins with inflammatory bowel disease. Using the 5' RACE reads, TCRdb records one entry per CDR3 protein without DNA. Here the sample table reports tens of thousands of distinct CDR3 sequences. Sequenced sample: blood. Receptors were obtained from a human donor with ulcerative colitis or Crohn's disease, or a healthy co-twin of an affected twin (not recorded which).

The chain is built from TRBV5-1 and TRBJ2-2. Per germline, CDR1 SGHRS and CDR2 YFSETQ. This CDR3 is built from 11 residues. The CDR3: CASSSHEELFF.

The gene calls are TRBV19 and TRBJ1-5; TCRdb calls TRBD1, which cannot be checked without DNA. CDR1 LNHDA and CDR2 SQIVND come from the germline V gene (reference sequence). The CDR3 is made up of 14 amino acids. This CDR3 reads CASTWDSLNQPQHF.

The chain couples TRBV28 to TRBJ2-4; TCRdb picks TRBD1, but there is no DNA to check that call. This CDR3 has 15 residues. The germline CDR1 and CDR2 sequences are MDHEN and SYDVKM. The CDR3 reads CASSGGDRAINIQYF. The whole variable domain, filled in from reference TRBV28 and TRBJ2-4, reads DVKVTQSSRYLVKRTGEKVFLECVQDMDHENMFWYRQDPGLGLRLIYFSYDVKMKEKGDIPEGYSVSREKKERFSLILESASTNQTSMYLCASSGGDRAINIQYFGAGTRLSVL.

The gene calls are TRBV29-1 and TRBJ2-1; TCRdb picks TRBD1, but there is no DNA to check that call. Germline CDR1 SQVTM, CDR2 ANQGSEA. This CDR3 region has 13 residues. CDR3: CSVAPGFGNEQFF.

The V call is TRBV7-2, the J call TRBJ2-7. Germline CDR1 and CDR2: SGHTA and FQGNSA. The CDR3 consists of 14 residues. CDR3: CASSLVADTYEQYF. Together with reference TRBV7-2 and TRBJ2-7, the CDR3 gives the full variable domain: GAGVSQSPSNKVTEKGKDVELRCDPISGHTALYWYRQSLGQGLEFLIYFQGNSAPDKSGLPSDRFSAERTGGSVSTLTIQRTQQEDSAVYLCASSLVADTYEQYFGPGTRLTVT.

The chain employs TRBV5-1 and TRBJ2-7; TCRdb reports TRBD2, a call that lacks DNA to check it against. CDR3 size: 15 residues. Looked up from germline, CDR1 is SGHRS and CDR2 is YFSETQ. CDR3 sequence reads: CASSSLGNGGGEQYF.

The V call is TRBV14, the J call TRBJ2-2. The V gene's germline CDR1 is SGHDN and CDR2 FVKESK. This CDR3 is 14 amino acids long. The CDR3 sequence is CASSQNVGTGELFF.

This chain links TRBV7-9 with TRBJ1-1. CDR1 is SEHNR and CDR2 is FQNEAQ in the germline V gene (reference sequence). The CDR3 has 14 amino acids. The CDR3 reads CASSLAKTQIEAFF.